The next 27 T cell receptor beta chains were all read from a single sample in a study of blood T cell repertoires in COVID-19. Assay: immunoSEQ multiplex PCR; the TCRdb copy retains only in-frame clones and omits some. This repertoire shows approximately 490,000 clones, about 85% found once; its top ten account for under 0.85%. The sample was PBMCs or T cells enriched from blood (not recorded which). The receptors here all came from a young woman who had recovered from COVID-19.

V gene TRBV2 combines with J gene TRBJ2-1; TRBD1 aligns across 8 bases. V shed 5 bases and J 3 bases; nucleotides not matched to a gene: 6. The CDR3 sequence is 15 residues long. CDR1 SNHLY and CDR2 FYNNEI come from the germline V gene. CDR3 region: CASSFTGTGYNEQFF. The CDR3 DNA is TGTGCCAGCAGTTTCACCGGGACAGGCTACAATGAGCAGTTCTTC.

This chain connects TRBV27 to TRBJ2-7, with a weak D call TRBD2 (6 bases). The CDR3 extends over 18 amino acids. Germline V gene sequence: CDR1 MNHEY, CDR2 SMNVEV (reference sequence). The ends were cut back, 3 bases at V and 6 bases at J, with 27 bases in the middle. In nucleotides, the CDR3 is TGTGCCAGCAGTTTTTCGGGGGAAAGGGGTCTAGACCTACGCGAGCAGTACTTC. Its protein product is CASSFSGERGLDLREQYF.

This chain links TRBV7-6 with TRBJ2-3; 12 bases match TRBD2. Germline lookup yields CDR1 SGHVS and CDR2 FNYEAQ. This CDR3 spans 16 amino acids. The ends lost 2 bases at V and 2 bases at J; junction bases unmatched: 2. Here the CDR3 DNA reads TGTGCCAGCAGCTTACCTAGCGGGGGGGCCACAGATACGCAGTATTTT. It yields the protein CASSLPSGGATDTQYF. Together with reference TRBV7-6 and TRBJ2-3, the CDR3 gives the full variable domain: GAGVSQSPRYKVTKRGQDVALRCDPISGHVSLYWYRQALGQGPEFLTYFNYEAQQDKSGLPNDRFSAERPEGSISTLTIQRTEQRDSAMYRCASSLPSGGATDTQYFGPGTRLTVL.

The chain combines TRBV19 with TRBJ2-6; 10 bases fit TRBD1. This CDR3 contains 17 residues. Trimming took 2 bases from V and 0 from J; bases not matched to a gene: 1. In germline, CDR1 is LNHDA, CDR2 SQIVND (reference sequence). The DNA of the CDR3 is TGTGCCAGTAGTATATGGGACAGGGGCTCTGGGGCCAACGTCCTGACTTTC. Protein sequence: CASSIWDRGSGANVLTF.

Notes on this clone: The same CDR3 can be traced to other DNA sequences in this sample. The rearrangement links TRBV3-1 (or the pseudogene TRBV3-2) to TRBJ1-2; TRBD1 matches at 8 bases. The V gene's germline CDR1 is LGHDT and CDR2 YNNKEL (reference sequence). CDR3 size: 13 residues. With 4 bases clipped from V and 8 bases from J, the junction kept 6 bases outside the gene matches. This CDR3 reads CASSRQGLGGYTF. In DNA, the CDR3 is TGTGCCAGCAGCCGACAGGGGCTGGGGGGCTACACCTTC.

V is TRBV2 and J is TRBJ2-1, with D perhaps matching TRBD2 (5 bases). Trimming removed 3 bases from V and 10 bases from J, with 16 bases in between. The CDR3 has 14 residues. Germline lookup yields CDR1 SNHLY and CDR2 FYNNEI. CDR3 sequence reads: CASSDFVDRGEQFF. CDR3 DNA sequence: TGTGCCAGCAGTGATTTTGTTGACCGCGGGGAGCAGTTCTTC.

The chain couples TRBV30 to TRBJ1-2, with 10 bases identical to TRBD1. V lost 7 bases to trimming and J lost 3 bases; unmatched junction nucleotides: 14. The CDR3 has 16 amino acids. Germline lookup yields CDR1 GTSNPN and CDR2 SVGIG (reference sequence). The CDR3 DNA reads as TGTGCCTCCGTAGACAGGGGGCTCAATTGGGACTATGGCTACACCTTC. Its translation: CASVDRGLNWDYGYTF. Variable domain in full (rest from reference TRBV30 and TRBJ1-2): SQTIHQWPATLVQPVGSPLSLECTVEGTSNPNLYWYRQAAGRGLQLLFYSVGIGQISSEVPQNLSASRPQDRQFILSSKKLLLSDSGFYLCASVDRGLNWDYGYTFGSGTRLTVV.

The rearrangement uses TRBV5-1 and TRBJ1-6; possibly TRBD1 for D (5 bases). The germline CDR1 and CDR2 sequences are SGHRS and YFSETQ. The CDR3 loop spans 14 amino acids. Trimming took off 0 bases at V and 7 bases at J, with 8 bases between the two ends. The CDR3 region has the DNA TGCGCCAGCAGCTTGGTGGAGGGGAATTCACCCCTCCACTTT. Amino acid sequence: CASSLVEGNSPLHF.

The V gene is TRBV4-1, the J gene TRBJ1-5; no clear D. Trimming removed 8 bases from V and 2 bases from J, with 10 bases in between. This CDR3 is built from 13 residues. In germline, CDR1 is MGHRA, CDR2 YSYEKL. CDR3 DNA sequence: TGCGCCAGCTCTAAAGATGGCAATCAGCCCCAGCATTTT. It encodes CASSKDGNQPQHF.

This chain links TRBV6-4 with TRBJ1-6; 7 nucleotides match TRBD1. The CDR3 sequence is 15 residues long. With V trimmed by 4 bases and J by 9 bases, 9 bases remained unmatched. Germline assignment: CDR1 MRHNA and CDR2 SNTAGT. The CDR3 DNA reads TGTGCCAGCAGTGTGAGGGCAGGGGGGAGTTCACCCCTCCACTTT. It specifies CASSVRAGGSSPLHF.

V usage is TRBV5-1 and J usage is TRBJ1-5; tentatively, D is TRBD1 (6 bases). This CDR3 region has 15 residues. Trimming removed 0 bases at V and 3 bases at J, with 10 bases between. Germline values: CDR1 SGHRS, CDR2 YFSETQ. The CDR3 DNA reads as TGCGCCAGCAGCTTGGAAGGGGGGGACAATCAGCCCCAGCATTTT. Translated: CASSLEGGDNQPQHF.

The CDR3 here is CASSLGAISPGGNTIYF. Written as DNA, the CDR3 is TGTGCCAGCAGCTTAGGGGCCATCTCGCCGGGAGGAAACACCATATATTTT. This chain links TRBV11-2 with TRBJ1-3; D not resolved. Germline V CDR1 and CDR2: SGHAT, FQNNGV. This CDR3 contains 17 residues. The ends were cut back, 1 base at V and 4 bases at J, with 17 bases in the middle. Using reference TRBV11-2 and TRBJ1-3 for the parts outside the CDR3, the full variable domain is EAGVAQSPRYKIIEKRQSVAFWCNPISGHATLYWYQQILGQGPKLLIQFQNNGVVDDSQLPKDRFSAERLKGVDSTLKIQPAKLEDSAVYLCASSLGAISPGGNTIYFGEGSWLTVV.

The chain recombines TRBV5-6 with TRBJ2-3; 9 bases agree with TRBD2. The V and J ends lost 0 bases and 4 bases, in that order; junction bases with no gene match: 6. The CDR3 is made up of 16 amino acids. Germline CDR1 SGHDT, CDR2 YYEEEE. DNA of the CDR3: TGTGCCAGCAGCTTGGCTAGCGGGGTAGTCCCAGATACGCAGTATTTT. It codes for CASSLASGVVPDTQYF. Full variable domain (outside the CDR3, taken from reference TRBV5-6 and TRBJ2-3): DAGVTQSPTHLIKTRGQQVTLRCSPKSGHDTVSWYQQALGQGPQFIFQYYEEEERQRGNFPDRFSGHQFPNYSSELNVNALLLGDSALYLCASSLASGVVPDTQYFGPGTRLTVL.

The chain combines TRBV2 with TRBJ1-1, with D possibly TRBD1 on 5 matching bases. Trimming pared 8 bases from V and 3 bases from J, leaving 19 bases between. The CDR3 spans 15 residues. CDR1 is SNHLY and CDR2 is FYNNEI in the germline V gene. This chain's CDR3 is CASRRRVGADTEAFF. The CDR3, as DNA: TGTGCCAGCCGAAGGCGAGTAGGGGCGGACACTGAAGCTTTCTTT. The complete variable domain, with remaining parts taken from reference TRBV2 and TRBJ1-1, reads EPEVTQTPSHQVTQMGQEVILRCVPISNHLYFYWYRQILGQKVEFLVSFYNNEISEKSEIFDDQFSVERPDGSNFTLKIRSTKLEDSAMYFCASRRRVGADTEAFFGQGTRLTVV.

This clone was recorded only once. The gene calls are TRBV19 and TRBJ2-5; D is possibly TRBD1 (6 bases). CDR1 is LNHDA and CDR2 is SQIVND in the germline V gene (reference sequence). V gave up 5 bases and J gave up 1 base, with 14 bases separating them. The CDR3 is made up of 15 amino acids. DNA of the CDR3: TGTGCCAGTAGTTTACTAGGACAGCCCCAAGAGACCCAGTACTTC. Its translation is CASSLLGQPQETQYF.

The J gene is TRBJ1-2, the V gene TRBV30; possible D gene TRBD1, 5 bases. Germline V gene sequence: CDR1 GTSNPN, CDR2 SVGIG (reference sequence). This CDR3 contains 14 residues. Trimming stripped 6 bases from V and 5 bases from J, with 19 bases between. CDR3 in amino acids: CACDRQPLFYGYTF. The CDR3 region has the DNA TGTGCCTGTGACCGACAGCCCCTGTTTTATGGCTACACCTTC.

The chain has TRBV6-2 or TRBV6-3 and TRBJ1-2, with unresolved D. The germline gives CDR1 MNHEY, CDR2 SVGEGT. This CDR3 comprises 14 residues. V lost 4 bases to trimming and J lost 4 bases, with 13 bases between them. In DNA form, the CDR3 reads TGTGCCAGCAGTTCTACTTTCACAGTCTATGGCTACACCTTC. It is translated as CASSSTFTVYGYTF.

This clone appeared once. The rearrangement joins TRBV30 to TRBJ1-2; 8 nucleotides align to TRBD1. The CDR3 spans 11 residues. Per the germline V gene, CDR1 is GTSNPN and CDR2 is SVGIG (reference sequence). CDR3 loop: CAETGVYGYTF. The CDR3 region has the DNA TGTGCGGAGACAGGGGTCTATGGCTACACCTTC.

The chain links TRBV7-9 to TRBJ1-1; no clear D gene. Germline-derived CDR1 and CDR2 are SEHNR and FQNEAQ (reference sequence). The CDR3 is 14 amino acids. Trimming shortened V by 5 bases and J by 0 bases, and 10 bases separated the two germline ends. The CDR3 reads CASSGLSLNTEAFF. The CDR3 nucleotides are TGTGCCAGCAGCGGACTGTCCTTGAACACTGAAGCTTTCTTT.

This clone occurred a few times. The same CDR3 is also encoded by other DNA sequences in this sample. This chain joins TRBV5-1 and TRBJ1-3, with TRBD1 as a possible D gene (5 bases). With 0 bases removed from V and 0 bases from J, the gap between germline ends came to 10 bases. The germline V gene has CDR1 SGHRS and CDR2 YFSETQ. This CDR3 comprises 16 residues. The CDR3 bases are TGCGCCAGCAGCTTGGCAGGGCCGAGCTCTGGAAACACCATATATTTT. As protein: CASSLAGPSSGNTIYF.

The CDR3 DNA sequence: TGTGCCACCAGCTCAACAGGGGGCGAGCAGTACTTC. This gives the protein CATSSTGGEQYF. The chain uses TRBV24-1 and TRBJ2-7; 8 nucleotides match TRBD1. V lost 7 bases, J lost 6 bases, and 4 bases stayed unmatched. The CDR3 is 12 residues long. Germline V gene lookup returns CDR1 KGHDR and CDR2 SFDVKD.

This chain joins TRBV10-3 and TRBJ2-7, with a possible D match to TRBD2 (6 bases). The CDR3 length is 14 residues. The V gene's germline CDR1 is ENHRY and CDR2 SYGVKD. V lost 5 bases and J lost 4, with 15 bases in between. DNA of the CDR3: TGTGCCATCAGTCCGGAGGGATTCTGGTACGAGCAGTACTTC. It translates to CAISPEGFWYEQYF.

J is TRBJ1-1 and V is TRBV10-3; 7 bases align to TRBD1. The CDR3 extends over 14 amino acids. CDR1 and CDR2 (germline): ENHRY, SYGVKD. J gave up 2 bases and V 6 bases, and 6 bases lay outside the gene matches. CDR3 coding DNA: TGTGCCATCAGCCCGGGACAGAGCAACACTGAAGCTTTCTTT. This encodes CAISPGQSNTEAFF.

Only a few counts were recorded for this clone. The CDR3: CASSSTRLAGETQYF. The CDR3 DNA follows: TGCGCCAGCAGCTCCACCAGACTAGCGGGGGAGACCCAGTACTTC. V is TRBV5-1 and J is TRBJ2-5, with 11 bases aligning to TRBD2. Losses at the gene ends were 3 bases for V and 5 bases for J; bases not matched to a gene: 6. Germline CDR1 reads SGHRS; CDR2 reads YFSETQ. The CDR3 runs to 15 residues.

The chain carries TRBV5-1 and TRBJ2-3; D ambiguous. V lost 4 bases and J lost 6, with 15 bases in between. Germline CDR1 reads SGHRS; CDR2 reads YFSETQ. The CDR3 runs 14 residues. The CDR3, as DNA: TGCGCCAGCAGCCAGTACAGCCCCAGCGATACGCAGTATTTT. Encoded protein: CASSQYSPSDTQYF.

V is TRBV6-6 and J is TRBJ1-6, with D unresolved. This CDR3 contains 17 residues. Germline V lookup: CDR1 MNHNY, CDR2 SVGAGI (reference sequence). V gave up 7 bases and J gave up 0 bases, with 16 bases separating them. CDR3 in DNA: TGTGCCAGCACTGGATCCCTACCGAGCTCCTATAATTCACCCCTCCACTTT. This codes for CASTGSLPSSYNSPLHF.

CDR3 region: CASSPGTGDQPQHF. The CDR3 DNA follows: TGTGCCAGCAGCCCCGGGACAGGGGATCAGCCCCAGCATTTT. J is TRBJ1-5 and V is TRBV6-5, with 10 bases lining up with TRBD1. Trimming cost V 6 bases and J 5 bases; bases outside gene matches: 4. The CDR3 extends over 14 amino acids. Germline V lookup: CDR1 MNHEY, CDR2 SVGAGI.